This TCR beta chain was sequenced during a study of low-dose radiotherapy and immunotherapy resistance in tumors. Trimming removed 4 bases from V and 5 bases from J; junction bases left unmatched: 7. Germline V gene data show CDR1 as LGHNA and CDR2 as YNFKEQ. The CDR3 is 16 residues long. Time point: before trial treatment. In its sample, this clonotype is medium-sized (0.01 to 0.1%). TRAV- and TRBV-specific primers were used for first-strand cDNA, which covered alpha and beta chains. PCR amplification of the TCRs was performed with Phusion for approximately 20 PCR cycles, and it relied on a constant-region primer together with a V-primer adapter. One entry per CDR3 protein results from TCRdb running MiXCR on the reads. The repertoire holds about 82,000 distinct CDR3 sequences, with approximately 17% as singletons.

This clonotype originated in a male donor with prostate cancer. The chain couples TRBV4-2 to TRBJ2-3, with TRBD2 identical over 12 bases. The material was PBMCs, obtained before treatment. CDR3 bases: TGTGCCAGCAGCCCTAGCGGGGGGGCTGGAAAAGATACGCAGTATTTT. Translated, it gives CASSPSGGAGKDTQYF.